Sequencing of this T cell receptor beta chain was carried out in a study of blood T cell repertoires in COVID-19. Study-level information: Sites across the United States, Italy and Spain contributed samples from acute and convalescent COVID-19. Sources were T cells, B-cell-depleted T cells, or PBMCs; the material itself was cDNA or gDNA.

The study recruited people aged about 18 to 90 years across 24 US areas. Clinical history reported by participants formed the basis on which cohorts were assigned. The CDR3 is 16 amino acids. From germline, CDR1 is SNHLY and CDR2 FYNNEI. V was cut by 1 base and J by 2 bases, with 13 bases left in between. The data were produced by immunoSEQ multiplex PCR, yet TCRdb's version contains in-frame clones alone and is incomplete. The table shows approximately 150,000 clones, with over 70% occurring only once. This chain uses TRBV2 with TRBJ2-3, with D possibly matching TRBD2 (6 bases). This clonotype was sampled from an older man who had been exposed to COVID-19. The source material was PBMCs or T cells enriched from blood (not recorded which). CDR3 bases: TGTGCCAGCAGTGAAGGGTTTAGCGGATACACAGATACGCAGTATTTT. Amino acid sequence: CASSEGFSGYTDTQYF.